These T cell receptor beta chains were read from a single sample in a study of blood T cells in healthy people across ages. TCRdb passed the 5' RACE reads through MiXCR, listing each CDR3 protein once. The sample includes approximately 850,000 distinct CDR3 sequences, under 45% of them seen just once. Sequenced material: blood. The receptors were sampled from a man in his 60s in good health. The CDR3 runs from the conserved cysteine through the conserved F or W. Each record gives: clone size, D gene, V gene, J gene, CDR3 protein, CDR3 DNA. The D gene is left open where the match is weak. A clone size is listed for some rows: how often the clone was seen (once, few, many), or a class if it is expanded.

>.|.|TRBV4-3|TRBJ1-1
CASTIEPPGAMNTEAFF
TGCGCCAGCACCATTGAACCACCGGGGGCAATGAACACTGAAGCTTTCTTT
>.|.|TRBV6-2/TRBV6-3|TRBJ1-5
CASNVGQGQPQHF
TGTGCCAGCAATGTAGGTCAGGGGCAGCCCCAGCATTTT
>few|TRBD1|TRBV14|TRBJ2-7
CASSSHRDSPYEQYF
TGTGCCAGCAGCTCGCACCGGGACAGCCCCTACGAGCAGTACTTC
>.|.|TRBV25-1|TRBJ2-7
CASSDYGSEQYF
TGTGCCAGCAGTGACTACGGGTCCGAGCAGTACTTC
>few|TRBD2|TRBV20-1|TRBJ2-7
CSARDGEGIYEQYF
TGCAGTGCTAGAGACGGGGAGGGGATCTACGAGCAGTACTTC
>.|TRBD2|TRBV6-2/TRBV6-3|TRBJ2-7
CASSYEPSGATYEQYF
TGTGCCAGCAGTTACGAGCCTAGCGGGGCCACCTACGAGCAGTACTTC
>few|TRBD2|TRBV18|TRBJ2-1
CASSPTSGSKNEQFF
TGTGCCAGCTCACCCACTAGCGGGAGTAAAAATGAGCAGTTCTTC
>few|.|TRBV24-1|TRBJ2-2
CATRAGRANTGELFF
TGTGCCACCAGGGCTGGACGGGCGAACACCGGGGAGCTGTTTTTT
>few|TRBD2|TRBV11-2|TRBJ2-1
CASSERGGRYNEQFF
TGTGCCAGCAGCGAGCGGGGGGGGCGCTACAATGAGCAGTTCTTC
>.|TRBD2|TRBV14|TRBJ2-3
CASSRALGLAGDTQYF
TGTGCCAGCAGCCGGGCCTTAGGACTAGCGGGAGATACGCAGTATTTT
>.|.|TRBV20-1|TRBJ2-4
CSATRTAYEQYF
TGCAGTGCTACGAGGACAGCGTATGAGCAGTACTTC
>.|.|TRBV21-1|TRBJ2-1
CASSKGMGAGGDEKFF
TGTGCCAGCAGCAAAGGGATGGGAGCGGGGGGAGATGAGAAGTTCTTC
>.|.|TRBV2|TRBJ1-4
CASSEALRGEDEKLFF
TGTGCCAGCAGTGAAGCGCTTCGGGGAGAGGATGAAAAACTGTTTTTT